This T cell receptor (beta chain) derives from a study of OX40 agonist ivuxolimab in advanced cancers. For the study at large: Ivuxolimab, an antibody that agonizes OX40 (CD134), was administered to the patients. Three patients, one with hepatocellular carcinoma and two with cutaneous melanoma, responded partially.

Germline V lookup: CDR1 LNHDA, CDR2 SQIVND (reference sequence). CDR3 length equals 14 residues. V gave up 7 bases and J gave up 2 bases, with 11 bases separating them. The method was immunoSEQ multiplex PCR; TCRdb's version includes in-frame clones alone and lacks a portion of them. The data hold fewer than 95,000 clones, with around 85% observed a single time. This TCR was recovered from an adult with an advanced solid tumor such as melanoma, head and neck, liver or kidney cancer. The chain links TRBV19 to TRBJ2-2; D is perhaps TRBD1 (6 bases). The sequenced sample was CD4+ or CD8+ T cells sorted from blood, obtained in a trial of the OX40 agonist ivuxolimab. The CDR3 nucleotides read TGTGCCAGTAAACGGGACAAAAACACCGGGGAGCTGTTTTTT. It yields the protein CASKRDKNTGELFF.